This TCR beta chain was sequenced for a study of T cell responses to AZD1222 COVID-19 vaccine. About this clone: Antigen specificity is unknown.

Study results and limitations: Among spike-specific TCRs, nearly half reportedly target unmutated variant regions.

This CDR3 is 15 amino acids long. V shed 0 bases and J shed 8 bases, with 16 bases lying between them. From germline, CDR1 is LNHNV and CDR2 YYDKDF (reference sequence). Generated by immunoSEQ multiplex PCR, the TCRdb table keeps only in-frame clones and is missing some. Of 120,000 to 150,000 clones in the sample, about 90% were seen once. The receptor was derived from an adult in good health. Sample: peripheral blood, taken on day 0 of AZD1222 vaccination. This rearrangement joins TRBV15 to TRBJ1-2; D uncertain. CDR3: CATSRDQGGIQGYTF. In nucleotides, the CDR3 is TGTGCCACCAGCAGAGATCAAGGTGGAATACAGGGCTACACCTTC. The full variable domain, completed using reference TRBV15 and TRBJ1-2, is DAMVIQNPRYQVTQFGKPVTLSCSQTLNHNVMYWYQQKSSQAPKLLFHYYDKDFNNEADTPDNFQSRRPNTSFCFLDIRSPGLGDTAMYLCATSRDQGGIQGYTFGSGTRLTVV.